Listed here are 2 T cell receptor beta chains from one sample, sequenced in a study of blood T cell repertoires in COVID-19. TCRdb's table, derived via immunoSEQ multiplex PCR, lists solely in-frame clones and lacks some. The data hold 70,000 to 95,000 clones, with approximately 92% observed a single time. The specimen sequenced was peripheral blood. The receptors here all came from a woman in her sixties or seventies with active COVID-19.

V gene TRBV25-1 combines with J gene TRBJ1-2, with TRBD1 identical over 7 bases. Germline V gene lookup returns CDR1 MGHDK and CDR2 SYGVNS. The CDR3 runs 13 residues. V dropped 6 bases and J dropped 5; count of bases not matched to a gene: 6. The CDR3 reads CASSPGQPYGYTF. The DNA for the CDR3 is TGTGCCAGCAGCCCGGGACAGCCTTATGGCTACACCTTC.

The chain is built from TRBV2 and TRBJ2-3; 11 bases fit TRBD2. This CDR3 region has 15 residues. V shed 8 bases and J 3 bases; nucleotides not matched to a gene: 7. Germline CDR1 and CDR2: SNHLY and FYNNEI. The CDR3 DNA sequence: TGTGCCAGCCGGAAACTAGCGGGAGTTACAGATACGCAGTATTTT. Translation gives CASRKLAGVTDTQYF.